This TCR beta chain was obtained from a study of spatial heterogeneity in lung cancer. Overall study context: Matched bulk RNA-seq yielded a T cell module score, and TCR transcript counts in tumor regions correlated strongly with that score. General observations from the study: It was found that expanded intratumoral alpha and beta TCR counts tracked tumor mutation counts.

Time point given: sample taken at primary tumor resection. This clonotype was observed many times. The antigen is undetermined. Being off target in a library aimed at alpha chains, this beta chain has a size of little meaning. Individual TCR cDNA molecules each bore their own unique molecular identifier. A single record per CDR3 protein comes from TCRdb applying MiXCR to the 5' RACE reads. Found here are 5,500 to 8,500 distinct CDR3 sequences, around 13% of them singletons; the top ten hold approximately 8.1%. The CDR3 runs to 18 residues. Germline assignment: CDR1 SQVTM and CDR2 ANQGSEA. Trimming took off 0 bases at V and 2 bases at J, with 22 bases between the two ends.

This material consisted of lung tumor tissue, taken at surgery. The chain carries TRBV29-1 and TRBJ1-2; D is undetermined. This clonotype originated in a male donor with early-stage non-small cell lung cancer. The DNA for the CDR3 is TGCAGCGTTGAAGATGCAGGAGGGTCATTTATTTTAAACTATGGCTACACCTTC. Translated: CSVEDAGGSFILNYGYTF. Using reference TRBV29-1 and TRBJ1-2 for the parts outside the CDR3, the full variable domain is SAVISQKPSRDICQRGTSLTIQCQVDSQVTMMFWYRQQPGQSLTLIATANQGSEATYESGFVIDKFPISRPNLTFSTLTVSNMSPEDSSIYLCSVEDAGGSFILNYGYTFGSGTRLTVV.